This T cell receptor beta chain was identified during a study of technical replicates of blood from a handful of donors. Measured with immunoSEQ multiplex PCR; TCRdb has only the in-frame clones, and not every one. The sample carries about 56,000 clones, 90% to 95% recorded once. This clonotype originated in a human donor in good health. Some clones in this sample may be carry-over from other donors' samples. The specimen was PBMCs.

CDR3 amino acids: CASRSGDQETQYF. The DNA for the CDR3 is TGTGCCAGCAGGTCGGGGGACCAAGAGACCCAGTACTTC. The chain employs TRBV6-6 and TRBJ2-5; perhaps TRBD2 as D (6 bases). Germline V CDR1 and CDR2: MNHNY, SVGAGI (reference sequence). The CDR3 is 13 residues long. Trimming removed 6 bases from V and 0 bases from J, with 8 bases in between.